Each of the 10 T cell receptor beta chains below was sequenced from the same sample in a study of cytomegalovirus exposure and HLA in healthy donors (dated by TCRdb to the late 2010s). The method behind the library was the immunoSEQ multiplex PCR assay. A mixture of 60 forward primers for TCR Vbeta segments and 13 reverse primers for TCR Jbeta segments was used in the multiplex PCR. The table comes from immuneACCESS by way of TCRdb, which keeps in-frame sequences with V and J called. Part of the clones is missing from these tables; in studies checked, under half for an unresolved V gene and the rest for unknown reasons. The table for this sample lists about 160,000 clones; roughly 88% of them were counted only once. The ten largest clones take up under 2% of the sample. Sequencing used PBMCs. Receptors were obtained from a woman under 30 in good health and CMV-seronegative.

The rearrangement joins TRBV10-2 to TRBJ2-3; 7 positions agree with TRBD2. V gave up 6 bases and J gave up 0 bases; unmatched junction bases: 6. The germline V gene has CDR1 WSHSY and CDR2 SAAADI. This CDR3 spans 15 amino acids. The CDR3 sequence is CASRTTSLSTDTQYF. The DNA for the CDR3 is TGCGCCAGCAGGACGACTAGCCTGAGCACAGATACGCAGTATTTT.

V gene TRBV10-3 combines with J gene TRBJ1-2; 9 bases agree with TRBD1. After removal of 2 bases from V and 5 bases from J, the junction contained 6 bases not matched to a gene. The CDR3 loop spans 15 amino acids. Per the germline V gene, CDR1 is ENHRY and CDR2 is SYGVKD. The CDR3, as DNA: TGTGCCATCAGTGAGCGGCGGGACAGGGAGTATGGCTACACCTTC. This translates into CAISERRDREYGYTF.

In DNA, the CDR3 is TGCGCCAGCAGCTTGGATCCGGGGAGGGGAGATACGCAGTATTTT. Translating gives CASSLDPGRGDTQYF. The chain joins TRBV5-1 to TRBJ2-3, with TRBD2 matching over 7 bases. This CDR3 is 15 amino acids long. Losses at the gene ends were 0 bases for V and 5 bases for J; bases not matched to a gene: 6. From germline, CDR1 is SGHRS and CDR2 YFSETQ.

The rearrangement uses TRBV11-3 and TRBJ2-1, with 12 positions matching TRBD2. CDR3 length: 15 amino acids. Germline V gene data show CDR1 as SGHNT and CDR2 as YENEEA. Unmatched junction bases numbered 5, after V lost 4 bases and J lost 7 bases. CDR3 loop: CASSWTSGVGNEQFF. The CDR3, as DNA: TGTGCCAGCAGCTGGACTAGCGGGGTAGGGAATGAGCAGTTCTTC.

The CDR3 sequence: CASSEAGTGELFF. In nucleotides, the CDR3 is TGTGCCAGCAGTGAGGCAGGGACCGGGGAGCTGTTTTTT. The chain couples TRBV6-4 to TRBJ2-2; weak D call: TRBD1 (5 bases). V gave up 3 bases and J gave up 5 bases, with 7 bases separating them. The CDR3 has 13 residues. Germline V lookup: CDR1 MRHNA, CDR2 SNTAGT.

The V call is TRBV27, the J call TRBJ1-1; TRBD1 might be the D (5 bases). The CDR3 is 14 residues long. The V gene lost 3 bases and the J gene lost 9 bases, with 17 bases spanning the gap. The germline V gene encodes CDR1 MNHEY and CDR2 SMNVEV (reference sequence). The CDR3 coding sequence is TGTGCCAGCAGTTTTTTAGGCGGGGAGGGGAAAGCTTTCTTT. Protein: CASSFLGGEGKAFF.

The chain links TRBV7-9 to TRBJ1-1; D is undetermined. Germline V gene lookup returns CDR1 SEHNR and CDR2 FQNEAQ (reference sequence). CDR3 length equals 12 residues. Trimming took 3 bases from V and 6 from J, leaving 8 bases between them. CDR3 amino acids: CASSLGRAEAFF. The CDR3 DNA reads as TGTGCCAGCAGCTTGGGGAGGGCTGAAGCTTTCTTT.

V and J are TRBV28 and TRBJ1-1, with TRBD1 matching over 7 bases. The CDR3 is made up of 15 amino acids. The junction had 6 bases not matched to a gene; V was cut back by 3 bases and J by 2 bases. Per the germline V gene, CDR1 is MDHEN and CDR2 is SYDVKM. The CDR3 nucleotides read TGTGCCAGCAGTTTTTTCGACAGGGCAAACACTGAAGCTTTCTTT. Residues: CASSFFDRANTEAFF.

This chain joins TRBV5-1 and TRBJ2-7, with a tentative D call TRBD1 (6 bases). Germline V gives CDR1 SGHRS, CDR2 YFSETQ. Trimming shortened V by 3 bases and J by 4 bases, and 11 bases separated the two germline ends. This CDR3 contains 13 residues. Written as DNA, the CDR3 is TGCGCCAGCAGCTACGACAGGATGTACGAGCAGTACTTC. Amino acid sequence: CASSYDRMYEQYF.

CDR3 region: CASSLRSQTGRETQYF. The DNA for the CDR3 is TGTGCCAGCAGCCTTAGATCCCAGACAGGGAGGGAGACCCAGTACTTC. This rearrangement joins TRBV7-9 to TRBJ2-5; a weak D match, TRBD1 (7 bases). Trimming pared 5 bases from V and 5 bases from J, leaving 21 bases between. Germline loops: CDR1 SEHNR, CDR2 FQNEAQ (reference sequence). CDR3 size: 16 residues.